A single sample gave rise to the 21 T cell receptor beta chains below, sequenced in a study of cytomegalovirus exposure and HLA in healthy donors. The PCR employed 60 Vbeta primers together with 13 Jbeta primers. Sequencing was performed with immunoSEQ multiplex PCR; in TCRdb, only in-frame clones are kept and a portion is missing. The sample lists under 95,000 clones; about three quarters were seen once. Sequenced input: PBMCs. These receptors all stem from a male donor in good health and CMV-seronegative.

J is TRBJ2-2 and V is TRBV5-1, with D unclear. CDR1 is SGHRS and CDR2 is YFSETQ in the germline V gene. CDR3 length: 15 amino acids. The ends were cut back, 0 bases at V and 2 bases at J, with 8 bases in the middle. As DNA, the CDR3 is TGCGCCAGCAGCTTGGGTACTGCCAACACCGGGGAGCTGTTTTTT. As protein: CASSLGTANTGELFF.

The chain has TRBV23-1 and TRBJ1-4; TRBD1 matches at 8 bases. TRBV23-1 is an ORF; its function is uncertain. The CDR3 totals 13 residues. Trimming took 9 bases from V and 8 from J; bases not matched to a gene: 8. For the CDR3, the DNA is TGCGCCAGGACCAGGGGGCTGGGAGAAAAACTGTTTTTT. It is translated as CARTRGLGEKLFF.

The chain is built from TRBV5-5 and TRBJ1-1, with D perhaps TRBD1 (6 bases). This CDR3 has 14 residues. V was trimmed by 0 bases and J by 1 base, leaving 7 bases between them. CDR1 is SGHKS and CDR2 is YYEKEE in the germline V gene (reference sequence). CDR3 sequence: CASSLGTANTEAFF. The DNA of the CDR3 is TGTGCCAGCAGCTTGGGGACAGCGAACACTGAAGCTTTCTTT.

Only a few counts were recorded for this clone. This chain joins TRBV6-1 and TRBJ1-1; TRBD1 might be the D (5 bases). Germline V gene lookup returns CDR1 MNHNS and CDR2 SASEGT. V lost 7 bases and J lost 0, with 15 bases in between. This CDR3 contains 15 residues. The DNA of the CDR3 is TGTGCCAGCACCACGGGGACTCTATTGAACACTGAAGCTTTCTTT. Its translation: CASTTGTLLNTEAFF.

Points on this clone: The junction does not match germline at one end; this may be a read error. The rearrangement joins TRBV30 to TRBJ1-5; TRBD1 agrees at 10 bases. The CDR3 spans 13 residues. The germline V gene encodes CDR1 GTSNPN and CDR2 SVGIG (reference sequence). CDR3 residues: CAWSGQGAAPQNF. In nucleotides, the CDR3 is TGTGCCTGGAGTGGACAGGGGGCTGCGCCCCAGAATTTT.

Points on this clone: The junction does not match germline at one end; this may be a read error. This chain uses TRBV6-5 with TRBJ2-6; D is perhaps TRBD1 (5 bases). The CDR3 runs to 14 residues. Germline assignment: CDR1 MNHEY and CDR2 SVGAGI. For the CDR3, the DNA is TGTGCCAGCTACGCCCTTACTGGGGCCAACGTCCTGCCTTTC. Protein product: CASYALTGANVLPF.

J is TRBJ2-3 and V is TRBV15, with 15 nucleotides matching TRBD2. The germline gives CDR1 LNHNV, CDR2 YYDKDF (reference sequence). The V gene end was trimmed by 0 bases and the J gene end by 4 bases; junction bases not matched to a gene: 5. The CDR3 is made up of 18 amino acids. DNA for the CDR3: TGTGCCACCAGCAGAGACCTGGGACTAGCGGGGGGCGCAGATACGCAGTATTTT. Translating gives CATSRDLGLAGGADTQYF.

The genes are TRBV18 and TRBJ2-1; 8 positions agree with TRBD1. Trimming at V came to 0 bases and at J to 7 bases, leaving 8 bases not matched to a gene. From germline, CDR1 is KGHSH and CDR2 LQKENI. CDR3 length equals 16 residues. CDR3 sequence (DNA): TGTGCCAGCTCACCACCGAGGCAGGGGGCTACAAATGAGCAGTTCTTC. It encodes CASSPPRQGATNEQFF.

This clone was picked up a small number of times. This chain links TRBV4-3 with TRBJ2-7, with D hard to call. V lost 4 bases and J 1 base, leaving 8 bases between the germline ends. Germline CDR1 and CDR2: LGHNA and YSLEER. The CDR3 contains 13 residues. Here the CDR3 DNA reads TGCGCCAGCAGCCCTACACTATCCTACGAGCAGTACTTC. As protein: CASSPTLSYEQYF.

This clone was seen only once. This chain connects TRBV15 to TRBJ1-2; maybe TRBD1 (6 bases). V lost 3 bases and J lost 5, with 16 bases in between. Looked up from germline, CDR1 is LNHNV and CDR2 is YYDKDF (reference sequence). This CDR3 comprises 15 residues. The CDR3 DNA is TGTGCCACCAGCAGGGACCGTACAGGGATTTATGGCTACACCTTC. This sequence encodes CATSRDRTGIYGYTF.

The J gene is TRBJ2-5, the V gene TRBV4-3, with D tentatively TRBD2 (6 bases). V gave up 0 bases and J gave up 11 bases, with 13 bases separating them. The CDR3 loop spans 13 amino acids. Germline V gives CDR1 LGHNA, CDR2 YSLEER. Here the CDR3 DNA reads TGCGCCAGCAGCCAAGATTCAGGGACTGATCAGTACTTC. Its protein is CASSQDSGTDQYF.

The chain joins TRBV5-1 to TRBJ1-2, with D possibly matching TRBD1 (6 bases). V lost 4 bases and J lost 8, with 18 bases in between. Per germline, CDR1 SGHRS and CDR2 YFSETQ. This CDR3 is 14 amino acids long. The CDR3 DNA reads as TGCGCCAGCAGCATACCACAGGGCAATGAAGGCTACACCTTC. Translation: CASSIPQGNEGYTF.

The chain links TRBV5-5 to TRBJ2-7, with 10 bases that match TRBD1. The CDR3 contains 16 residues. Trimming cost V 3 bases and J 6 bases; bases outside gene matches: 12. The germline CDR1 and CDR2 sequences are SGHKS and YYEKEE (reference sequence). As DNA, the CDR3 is TGTGCCAGCAGCTGGGGGGGGGACAGGGGTTGGACCGAGCAGTACTTC. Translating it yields CASSWGGDRGWTEQYF.

CDR3 sequence reads: CASSLLGGEYGYTF. CDR3 in DNA: TGTGCCAGCAGTCTCCTGGGGGGGGAGTATGGCTACACCTTC. The chain couples TRBV2 to TRBJ1-2; possible D gene TRBD1, 5 bases. The CDR3 has 14 amino acids. Germline-derived CDR1 and CDR2 are SNHLY and FYNNEI. The V end lost 5 bases, the J end lost 5 bases, and 15 bases lay between the germline ends.

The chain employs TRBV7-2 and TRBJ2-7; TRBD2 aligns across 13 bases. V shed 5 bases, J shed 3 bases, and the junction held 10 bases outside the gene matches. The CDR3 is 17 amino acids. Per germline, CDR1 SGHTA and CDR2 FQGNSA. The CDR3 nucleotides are TGTGCCAGCAGCCTCGGACTAGCGGGAGTAATTTTCTACGAGCAGTACTTC. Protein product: CASSLGLAGVIFYEQYF.

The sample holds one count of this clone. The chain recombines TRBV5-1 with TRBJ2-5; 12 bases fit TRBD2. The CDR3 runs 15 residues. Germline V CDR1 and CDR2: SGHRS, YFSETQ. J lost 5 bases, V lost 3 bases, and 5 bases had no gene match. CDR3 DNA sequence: TGCGCCAGCAGCTGGACTAGCGGGACGGTGGAGACCCAGTACTTC. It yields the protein CASSWTSGTVETQYF.

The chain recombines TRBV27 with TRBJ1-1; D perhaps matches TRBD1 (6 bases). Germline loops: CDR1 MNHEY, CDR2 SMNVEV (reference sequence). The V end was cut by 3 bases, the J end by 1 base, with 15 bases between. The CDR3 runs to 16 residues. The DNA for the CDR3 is TGTGCCAGCAGTTTTAAAGGGGGGGGCGGGAACACTGAAGCTTTCTTT. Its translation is CASSFKGGGGNTEAFF.

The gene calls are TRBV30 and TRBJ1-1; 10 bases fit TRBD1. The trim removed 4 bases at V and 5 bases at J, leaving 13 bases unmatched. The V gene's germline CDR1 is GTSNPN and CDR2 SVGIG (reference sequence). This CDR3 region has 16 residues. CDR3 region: CAWKLPGQGSGTEAFF. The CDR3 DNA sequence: TGTGCCTGGAAACTTCCGGGACAGGGGTCCGGGACTGAAGCTTTCTTT.

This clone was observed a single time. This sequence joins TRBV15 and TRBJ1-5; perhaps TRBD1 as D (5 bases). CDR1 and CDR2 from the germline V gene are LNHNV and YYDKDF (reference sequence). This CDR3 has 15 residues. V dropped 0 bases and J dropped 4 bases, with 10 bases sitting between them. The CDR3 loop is CATSRDTGGNQPQHF. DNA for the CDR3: TGTGCCACCAGCAGAGATACCGGGGGGAATCAGCCCCAGCATTTT.

The CDR3 reads CATSRDRGALTDTQYF. CDR3 bases: TGTGCCACCAGCAGAGATCGCGGGGCCCTCACAGATACGCAGTATTTT. The chain carries TRBV15 and TRBJ2-3; TRBD2 is a possible D gene (6 bases). Trimming took off 0 bases at V and 2 bases at J, with 12 bases between the two ends. CDR3 length equals 16 residues. Germline CDR1 LNHNV, CDR2 YYDKDF (reference sequence).

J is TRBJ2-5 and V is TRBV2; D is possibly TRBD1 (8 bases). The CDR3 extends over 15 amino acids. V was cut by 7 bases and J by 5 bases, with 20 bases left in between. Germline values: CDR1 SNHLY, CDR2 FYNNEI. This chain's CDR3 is CASTDWGGDRETQYF. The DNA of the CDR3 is TGTGCCAGCACCGATTGGGGGGGGGACAGGGAGACCCAGTACTTC.